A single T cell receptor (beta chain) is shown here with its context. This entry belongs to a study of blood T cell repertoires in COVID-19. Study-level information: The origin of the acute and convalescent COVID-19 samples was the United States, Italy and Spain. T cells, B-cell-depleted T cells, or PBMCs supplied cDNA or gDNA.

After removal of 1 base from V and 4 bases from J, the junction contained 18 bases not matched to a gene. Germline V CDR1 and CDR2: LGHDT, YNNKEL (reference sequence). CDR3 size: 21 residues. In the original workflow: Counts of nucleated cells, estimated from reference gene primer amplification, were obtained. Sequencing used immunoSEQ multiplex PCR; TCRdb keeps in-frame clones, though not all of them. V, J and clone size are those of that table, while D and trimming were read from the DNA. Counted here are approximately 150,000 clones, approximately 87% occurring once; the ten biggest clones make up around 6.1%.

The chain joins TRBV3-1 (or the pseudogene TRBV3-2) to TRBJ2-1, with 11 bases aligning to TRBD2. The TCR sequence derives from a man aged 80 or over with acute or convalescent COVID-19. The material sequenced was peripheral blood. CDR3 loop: CASSQAFGASGRSRSYNEQFF. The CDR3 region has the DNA TGTGCCAGCAGCCAAGCTTTTGGGGCTAGCGGGAGGTCAAGGTCGTACAATGAGCAGTTCTTC.